A single sample gave rise to the 20 T cell receptor beta chains below, sequenced in a study of blood T cell repertoires in COVID-19 (dated by TCRdb to the early 2020s). The receptor library was made with the immunoSEQ multiplex PCR assay. The immuneACCESS repertoire file appears here via TCRdb, limited to in-frame rearrangements. These files lack a portion of the clones; in checked studies, under half of the deficit traces to unresolved V genes, and the cause of the others is not known. Within this sample are about 170,000 clones, with 65% to 90% of them counted one time only. The ten most abundant clones make up roughly 7% of the sample. The sequencing sample was made of peripheral blood. The receptors were gathered from a woman aged 40 to 55 with COVID-19, enrolled during active disease.

The table lists this clone with a count of one. This chain joins TRBV6-2 or TRBV6-3 and TRBJ2-5; D remains unclear. The V end was cut by 1 base, the J end by 5 bases, with 5 bases between. CDR3 length: 12 amino acids. Germline-derived CDR1 and CDR2 are MNHEY and SVGEGT. The CDR3, as DNA: TGTGCCAGCAGTTACTATTCGGAGACCCAGTACTTC. It codes for CASSYYSETQYF.

The V and J genes are TRBV12-3 or TRBV12-4 and TRBJ2-3; D call uncertain. This CDR3 has 12 amino acids. V was cut by 4 bases and J by 8 bases, with 10 bases left in between. The CDR3 nucleotides are TGTGCCAGCAGTTCCAGGATCGGTACGCAGTATTTT. This encodes CASSSRIGTQYF.

The V and J genes are TRBV5-4 and TRBJ2-3; 7 bases agree with TRBD1. Germline loops: CDR1 SGHNT, CDR2 YYREEE (reference sequence). With 5 bases clipped from V and 0 bases from J, the junction kept 6 bases outside the gene matches. This CDR3 contains 15 residues. The chain's CDR3 is CASRPGQRSTDTQYF. CDR3 nucleotides: TGTGCCAGCAGGCCGGGACAGAGGAGCACAGATACGCAGTATTTT.

The chain uses TRBV5-6 and TRBJ2-5, with 7 bases aligning to TRBD2. There are 11 residues in the CDR3. CDR1 is SGHDT and CDR2 is YYEEEE in the germline V gene. The junction had 2 bases not matched to a gene; V was cut back by 7 bases and J by 5 bases. This chain's CDR3 is CASLGGETQYF. In DNA form, the CDR3 reads TGTGCCAGCCTGGGAGGGGAGACCCAGTACTTC. Using reference TRBV5-6 and TRBJ2-5 for the parts outside the CDR3, the full variable domain is DAGVTQSPTHLIKTRGQQVTLRCSPKSGHDTVSWYQQALGQGPQFIFQYYEEEERQRGNFPDRFSGHQFPNYSSELNVNALLLGDSALYLCASLGGETQYFGPGTRLLVL.

The chain couples TRBV19 to TRBJ1-6; a possible D gene is TRBD1 (6 bases). The CDR3 extends over 17 amino acids. The germline V and J ends were trimmed by 4 bases and 1 base, with 14 bases remaining between them. Germline V gene sequence: CDR1 LNHDA, CDR2 SQIVND (reference sequence). The CDR3 DNA is TGTGCCAGTAGTAACCGACAGGCGATATCCTATAATTCACCCCTCCACTTT. Protein sequence: CASSNRQAISYNSPLHF.

J is TRBJ2-3 and V is TRBV3-1 (or the pseudogene TRBV3-2); D unclear. This CDR3 has 14 amino acids. The V and J ends lost 2 bases and 1 base respectively, with 7 bases between them. The germline CDR1 and CDR2 sequences are LGHDT and YNNKEL (reference sequence). CDR3 nucleotides: TGTGCCAGCAGCCAAATGATAGGCACAGATACGCAGTATTTT. Residues: CASSQMIGTDTQYF.

This clone was counted a single time. Here the CDR3 reads CASSPSQDITQYF. As DNA, the CDR3 is TGTGCCAGCAGCCCCTCGCAGGACATTACCCAGTACTTC. The chain couples TRBV5-4 to TRBJ2-5; D is perhaps TRBD1 (5 bases). Per the germline V gene, CDR1 is SGHNT and CDR2 is YYREEE (reference sequence). V was trimmed by 4 bases and J by 8 bases, leaving 15 bases between them. There are 13 residues in the CDR3.

This sequence joins TRBV5-6 and TRBJ1-6, with TRBD1 identical over 7 bases. The CDR3 sequence is 15 residues long. CDR1 and CDR2 from the germline V gene are SGHDT and YYEEEE. The trim removed 3 bases at V and 10 bases at J, leaving 10 bases unmatched. In DNA, the CDR3 is TGTGCCAGCAGCTCCCTTGACAGGGATGGCTCACCCCTCCACTTT. As protein: CASSSLDRDGSPLHF.

This chain connects TRBV7-2 to TRBJ2-1, with 13 bases aligning to TRBD2. The germline V gene encodes CDR1 SGHTA and CDR2 FQGNSA. The CDR3 is made up of 18 amino acids. V gave up 6 bases and J gave up 10 bases; unmatched junction bases: 18. CDR3 region: CASRPKRLGLAGLGEQFF. As DNA, the CDR3 is TGTGCCAGCAGACCAAAAAGGCTGGGACTAGCGGGACTGGGGGAGCAGTTCTTC.

This sequence joins TRBV30 and TRBJ2-7, with D uncertain. Germline V CDR1 and CDR2: GTSNPN, SVGIG (reference sequence). This CDR3 comprises 15 residues. Trimming took off 4 bases at V and 0 bases at J, with 16 bases between the two ends. This chain's CDR3 is CAWKRVSTSSYEQYF. DNA for the CDR3: TGTGCCTGGAAACGAGTCTCAACGAGCTCCTACGAGCAGTACTTC.

The V and J genes are TRBV5-4 and TRBJ2-5, with no clear D. Per germline, CDR1 SGHNT and CDR2 YYREEE (reference sequence). V gave up 2 bases and J gave up 5 bases, with 7 bases separating them. The CDR3 length is 12 residues. CDR3 bases: TGTGCCAGCAGCTTCCCCCGGGAGACCCAGTACTTC. Protein sequence: CASSFPRETQYF. Full variable domain (outside the CDR3, taken from reference TRBV5-4 and TRBJ2-5): ETGVTQSPTHLIKTRGQQVTLRCSSQSGHNTVSWYQQALGQGPQFIFQYYREEENGRGNFPPRFSGLQFPNYSSELNVNALELDDSALYLCASSFPRETQYFGPGTRLLVL.

The chain uses TRBV29-1 and TRBJ2-5; D unclear. The germline V and J ends were trimmed by 7 bases and 3 bases, with 12 bases remaining between them. CDR3 length: 12 residues. CDR1 is SQVTM and CDR2 is ANQGSEA in the germline V gene. The chain's CDR3 is CSAPIDEETQYF. The CDR3 region has the DNA TGCAGCGCCCCTATAGATGAAGAGACCCAGTACTTC.

This chain connects TRBV2 to TRBJ2-5; TRBD1 is a possible D gene (6 bases). This CDR3 has 16 residues. Trimming took off 6 bases at V and 3 bases at J, with 20 bases between the two ends. In germline, CDR1 is SNHLY, CDR2 FYNNEI. The DNA of the CDR3 is TGTGCCAGCAGCCACCTGGGGGACAAGAGGAAAGAGACCCAGTACTTC. Amino acids: CASSHLGDKRKETQYF.

The J gene is TRBJ1-6, the V gene TRBV6-5; TRBD1 aligns across 9 bases. V shed 7 bases, J shed 7 bases, and the junction held 8 bases outside the gene matches. This CDR3 region has 15 residues. In germline, CDR1 is MNHEY, CDR2 SVGAGI. The DNA of the CDR3 is TGTGCCAGCAACCGGGCCGGGACAGGGAATTCACCCCTCCACTTT. This codes for CASNRAGTGNSPLHF.

This sequence joins TRBV5-1 and TRBJ2-2, with D tentatively TRBD1 (5 bases). The germline V gene has CDR1 SGHRS and CDR2 YFSETQ. V lost 1 base to trimming and J lost 3 bases, with 10 bases between them. There are 15 residues in the CDR3. As DNA, the CDR3 is TGCGCCAGCAGCTTGCAAGGGGCCGACACCGGGGAGCTGTTTTTT. Translating it yields CASSLQGADTGELFF.

The chain has TRBV5-5 and TRBJ2-5; 11 bases fit TRBD2. V dropped 1 base and J dropped 3; count of bases not matched to a gene: 11. The germline gives CDR1 SGHKS, CDR2 YYEKEE (reference sequence). This CDR3 is built from 18 residues. DNA of the CDR3: TGTGCCAGCAGCTTGAAGGCTCCAGGACTAGCGGGTAAAGAGACCCAGTACTTC. It codes for CASSLKAPGLAGKETQYF. Together with reference TRBV5-5 and TRBJ2-5, the CDR3 gives the full variable domain: DAGVTQSPTHLIKTRGQQVTLRCSPISGHKSVSWYQQVLGQGPQFIFQYYEKEERGRGNFPDRFSARQFPNYSSELNVNALLLGDSALYLCASSLKAPGLAGKETQYFGPGTRLLVL.

V and J are TRBV27 and TRBJ2-3, with 10 bases that match TRBD1. Germline CDR1 MNHEY, CDR2 SMNVEV (reference sequence). V shed 2 bases and J 3 bases; nucleotides not matched to a gene: 2. The CDR3 is 15 residues long. The CDR3 loop is CASSLRTGGTDTQYF. The CDR3 coding sequence is TGTGCCAGCAGTTTACGGACAGGGGGGACAGATACGCAGTATTTT.

The rearrangement uses TRBV20-1 and TRBJ2-5; perhaps TRBD2 as D (7 bases). The length of the CDR3 is 11 residues. Germline V CDR1 and CDR2: DFQATT, SNEGSKA (reference sequence). Trimming left V 7 bases short and J 5 bases short, with 11 bases between. CDR3 nucleotides: TGCAGTGTGGGCGGGGGCGAGACCCAGTACTTC. The encoded protein is CSVGGGETQYF.

The rearrangement links TRBV7-8 to TRBJ2-5, with a possible D match to TRBD2 (6 bases). The germline V gene encodes CDR1 SGHVS and CDR2 FQNEAQ. The CDR3 length is 17 residues. Trimming removed 1 base from V and 5 bases from J, with 20 bases in between. The CDR3, as DNA: TGTGCCAGCAGCTTAGATCGGAGGGACCCACGCGTGGAGACCCAGTACTTC. Protein sequence: CASSLDRRDPRVETQYF.

This clone has a single count. This chain uses TRBV13 with TRBJ2-7; 11 nucleotides agree with TRBD1. J gave up 2 bases and V 0 bases, and 3 bases lay outside the gene matches. The CDR3 runs 16 residues. The V gene's germline CDR1 is PRHDT and CDR2 FYEKMQ (reference sequence). CDR3 DNA sequence: TGTGCCAGCAGCTTAGGCCCGGGACAGGGGGCCTACGAGCAGTACTTC. Translating gives CASSLGPGQGAYEQYF.